A selection of T cell receptor beta chains follows, all from one sample in a study of cytomegalovirus exposure and HLA in healthy donors. Produced via immunoSEQ multiplex PCR; TCRdb's table is partial and in-frame only. The table has under 200,000 clones, around 85% seen once. Sequencing was carried out using PBMCs. All receptors come from a man between 50 and 59 years old in good health and CMV-seronegative. Both conserved end residues are part of each CDR3. The order of the fields is V gene, clone size, J gene, D gene, CDR3 protein, CDR3 DNA. D genes are given only for firm matches. Rows may omit the clone size; those that give it use once, few, many or a size class.

>TRBV2|.|TRBJ1-3|.
CASAQISGNTIYF
TGTGCCAGTGCCCAGATCTCTGGAAACACCATATATTTT
>TRBV4-2|few|TRBJ1-1|.
CASSQDRGRGSEAFF
TGTGCCAGCAGCCAAGACAGGGGAAGGGGCTCTGAAGCTTTCTTT
>TRBV27|.|TRBJ2-7|TRBD2
CASSSSGPYEQYF
TGTGCCAGCAGCTCTAGCGGGCCCTACGAGCAGTACTTC
>TRBV25-1|.|TRBJ1-1|TRBD1
CASSASGTGRTEAFF
TGTGCCAGCAGTGCCTCCGGGACAGGGAGGACTGAAGCTTTCTTT
>TRBV11-2|.|TRBJ2-5|TRBD2
CASSFGPGGETQYF
TGTGCCAGCAGCTTTGGACCGGGGGGAGAGACCCAGTACTTC
>TRBV7-9|.|TRBJ1-1|.
CASSLRGWAEAFF
TGTGCCAGCAGCTTACGGGGTTGGGCTGAAGCTTTCTTT
>TRBV11-2|.|TRBJ2-1|.
CASSLLSPQGVNEQFF
TGTGCCAGCAGTCTCCTCTCCCCCCAGGGTGTCAATGAGCAGTTCTTC
>TRBV27|.|TRBJ2-7|.
CASSHTTGAYEQYF
TGTGCCAGCAGTCACACGACAGGAGCCTACGAGCAGTACTTC
>TRBV2|.|TRBJ2-7|.
CASSEELAQPDDEQYF
TGTGCCAGCAGTGAGGAGTTAGCCCAGCCCGACGACGAGCAGTACTTC
>TRBV7-9|.|TRBJ1-1|.
CSSSPKLTEAFF
TGTTCCAGCAGCCCTAAACTCACTGAAGCTTTCTTT
>TRBV11-2|many|TRBJ1-3|TRBD1
CASSITGAGNTIYF
TGTGCCAGCAGCATCACAGGGGCTGGAAACACCATATATTTT
>TRBV5-4|.|TRBJ1-2|TRBD1
CASSLEGTGRGYTF
TGTGCCAGCAGCTTGGAAGGGACAGGGCGCGGCTACACCTTC
>TRBV7-9|.|TRBJ2-6|TRBD1
CASSLGTGGLYTGANVLTF
TGTGCCAGCAGCCTGGGGACAGGGGGCTTGTATACTGGGGCCAACGTCCTGACTTTC
>TRBV10-3|.|TRBJ1-1|TRBD1
CAISGTESSEAFF
TGTGCCATTTCCGGGACAGAGTCTTCTGAAGCTTTCTTT
>TRBV27|.|TRBJ1-2|.
CASRAREGYYGYTF
TGTGCCAGCCGAGCGAGGGAGGGGTACTATGGCTACACCTTC
>TRBV9|.|TRBJ2-2|.
CASSGRTTPGMAGELFF
TGTGCCAGCAGCGGACGGACTACCCCGGGTATGGCCGGGGAGCTGTTTTTT
>TRBV7-2|.|TRBJ2-7|TRBD2
CASRRGSYEQYF
TGTGCCAGCCGGCGGGGGAGCTACGAGCAGTACTTC
>TRBV19|.|TRBJ1-5|TRBD1
CASSTPDRGGNQPQHF
TGTGCCAGTAGTACCCCCGACAGGGGAGGAAATCAGCCCCAGCATTTT
>TRBV19|.|TRBJ2-1|TRBD1
CASSSAGQGSHEQFF
TGTGCCAGTAGTAGCGCGGGACAGGGCTCCCATGAGCAGTTCTTC
>TRBV6-5|.|TRBJ1-5|.
CASSYRGGPQHF
TGTGCCAGCAGTTACCGAGGCGGGCCCCAGCATTTT
>TRBV4-1|.|TRBJ2-3|TRBD2
CASSLRAGEGTDTQYF
TGCGCCAGCAGCCTCCGTGCGGGGGAAGGAACAGATACGCAGTATTTT
>TRBV6-5|.|TRBJ1-6|.
CASSLGGAPLHF
TGTGCCAGCAGTCTGGGGGGGGCACCCCTCCACTTT
>TRBV27|.|TRBJ1-2|.
CASRPYREFGYTF
TGCGCCAGCAGACCATACAGGGAGTTTGGCTACACCTTC
>TRBV6-5|.|TRBJ1-3|.
CASSPEYGNTIYF
TGTGCCAGCAGCCCGGAGTATGGAAACACCATATATTTT
>TRBV15|.|TRBJ1-2|.
CATSRDPTGGYTF
TGTGCCACCAGCAGAGACCCGACTGGAGGCTACACCTTC
>TRBV9|.|TRBJ2-7|TRBD1
CASSVGAGGIYEQYF
TGTGCCAGCAGCGTAGGAGCAGGGGGAATCTACGAGCAGTACTTC
>TRBV25-1|.|TRBJ2-6|.
CASARRGQGSGANVLTF
TGTGCCAGCGCACGAAGGGGCCAGGGGTCCGGGGCCAACGTCCTGACTTTC
>TRBV27|.|TRBJ1-5|.
CASSEFQGGRTNSNQPQHF
TGTGCCAGCAGTGAGTTCCAGGGAGGAAGAACCAATAGCAATCAGCCCCAGCATTTT
>TRBV11-2|.|TRBJ2-3|.
CASSPPWGEDTQYF
TGTGCCAGCAGCCCCCCGTGGGGGGAGGATACGCAGTATTTT
>TRBV7-2|.|TRBJ2-5|TRBD2
CASSLSGGREETQYF
TGTGCCAGCAGCTTATCGGGGGGGCGGGAGGAGACCCAGTACTTC
>TRBV18|.|TRBJ2-2|.
CASSPFRTGLNTGELFF
TGTGCCAGCTCACCATTCCGTACAGGCCTGAACACCGGGGAGCTGTTTTTT
>TRBV10-3|.|TRBJ2-5|TRBD2
CAISTGYGAGGQETQYF
TGTGCCATCAGCACAGGGTACGGTGCGGGGGGGCAAGAGACCCAGTACTTC
>TRBV2|few|TRBJ1-6|.
CASSMGNSPLHF
TGTGCCAGCAGTATGGGCAATTCACCCCTCCACTTT
>TRBV19|.|TRBJ1-2|.
CASTPGAVGGYTF
TGTGCCAGTACCCCAGGGGCAGTCGGTGGCTACACCTTC
>TRBV2|once|TRBJ2-7|.
CASRLTDRSSYEQYF
TGTGCCAGCAGACTAACCGACAGGTCCTCCTACGAGCAGTACTTC
>TRBV13|.|TRBJ1-4|.
CASSLGQLNEKLFF
TGTGCCAGCAGCCTAGGACAGTTAAATGAAAAACTGTTTTTT
>TRBV29-1|.|TRBJ2-2|TRBD2
CSVDSGGARTGELFF
TGCAGCGTTGATAGCGGGGGGGCGAGAACCGGGGAGCTGTTTTTT
>TRBV6-6|.|TRBJ2-1|.
CASSYVRGPAYNEQFF
TGTGCCAGCAGTTACGTAAGGGGCCCAGCCTACAATGAGCAGTTCTTC
>TRBV7-2|.|TRBJ1-2|.
CASSLMRVGYGYTF
TGTGCCAGCAGCTTAATGAGGGTAGGGTATGGCTACACCTTC
>TRBV5-5|.|TRBJ1-1|.
CASSLRTDANTEAFF
TGTGCCAGCAGCTTGCGGACAGACGCGAACACTGAAGCTTTCTTT
>TRBV2|.|TRBJ1-1|TRBD1
CASSQGAWGTEAFF
TGTGCCAGCAGTCAGGGGGCGTGGGGCACTGAAGCTTTCTTT
>TRBV6-5|.|TRBJ1-1|.
CASSWANEAFF
TGTGCCAGCTCCTGGGCGAATGAAGCTTTCTTT
>TRBV10-3|few|TRBJ2-7|TRBD1
CATSQGTGILKSSYEQYF
TGTGCCACCTCCCAGGGGACAGGGATTTTAAAAAGCTCCTACGAGCAGTACTTC
>TRBV6-5|.|TRBJ1-6|TRBD1
CASTRGTGGSPLHF
TGTGCCAGCACAAGAGGGACAGGGGGTTCACCCCTCCACTTT
>TRBV7-9|.|TRBJ1-2|.
CASSLDAWGVKHYGYTF
TGTGCCAGCAGCTTAGATGCGTGGGGAGTTAAGCATTATGGCTACACCTTC
>TRBV18|.|TRBJ1-1|.
CASSPGREEAFF
TGTGCCAGCTCACCAGGACGGGAAGAAGCTTTCTTT
>TRBV5-1|.|TRBJ1-2|.
CASSLPDTSSYGYTF
TGCGCCAGCAGCTTGCCGGACACAAGCTCCTATGGCTACACCTTC
>TRBV18|.|TRBJ2-7|.
CASSPPTEGDEQYF
TGTGCCAGCTCACCACCTACAGAGGGGGACGAGCAGTACTTC